The present T cell receptor beta chain was sequenced within a study of response to subunit inactivated influenza vaccine (dated by TCRdb to 2016 to 2019). In the study overall: The study used deep quantitative T cell receptor repertoire profiling to track responses to a trivalent subunit inactivated influenza vaccine. Here is what the overall study found, with its caveats: The authors suggested that each seasonal influenza vaccination may recruit only a limited number of new T cells.

The receptor library was made with RT-PCR. TCRdb shows the sequencer as Illumina HiSeq 2500. The public reads were quality trimmed at Q25 with fastp and then assembled into clones with MiXCR by TCRdb, keeping productive beta chains. Entries that share a CDR3 protein sequence are merged under the most common genes and DNA. This sample lists about half a million distinct CDR3 sequences; 25% were detected once. Under 2.5% of the sample is in the top ten clones. This clonotype has a handful of counts. It has no known antigen specificity. No much larger clone is present one base from it, and per-base qualities are unavailable. This specimen consisted of CD4+ T cells sorted from PBMCs, obtained more than 4 days after vaccination. This TCR was sampled from a man aged 50-60 years who received an inactivated influenza vaccine. Donor details come from another sample of the same person, matched by shared clones.

The DNA reads TGCGCCAGCAGCCAAGAGTTGGGGGCTGAAGCTTTCTTT. Its product reads: CASSQELGAEAFF. The rearrangement joined TRBV4-3 to TRBJ1-1; the best D guess is TRBD1, with 5 bases matching. The V and J ends are trimmed by 0 bases and 6 bases, leaving 8 bases between them. Spanning cysteine to phenylalanine, the CDR3 consists of 13 amino acids. Of all the DNA, just the CDR3 is kept, 39 bases in frame from base 1. Looking up the germline V gene yields CDR1 LGHNA and CDR2 YSLEER.